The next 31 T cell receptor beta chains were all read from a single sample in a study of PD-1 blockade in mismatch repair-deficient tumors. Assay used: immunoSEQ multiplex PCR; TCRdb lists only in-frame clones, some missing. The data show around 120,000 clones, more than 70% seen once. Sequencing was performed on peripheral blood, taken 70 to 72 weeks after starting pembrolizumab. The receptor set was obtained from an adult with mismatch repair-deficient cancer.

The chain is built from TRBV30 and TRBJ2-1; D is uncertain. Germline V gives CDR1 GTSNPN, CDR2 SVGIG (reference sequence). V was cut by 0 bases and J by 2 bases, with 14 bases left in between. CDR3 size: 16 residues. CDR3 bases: TGTGCCTGGAGTGTACGCCTCTCACCCACCTACAATGAGCAGTTCTTC. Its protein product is CAWSVRLSPTYNEQFF.

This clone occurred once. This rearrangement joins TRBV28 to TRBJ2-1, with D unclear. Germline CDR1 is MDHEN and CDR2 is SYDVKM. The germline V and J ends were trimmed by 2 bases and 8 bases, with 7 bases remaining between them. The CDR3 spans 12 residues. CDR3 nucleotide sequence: TGTGCCAGCAGTTTACGGTGGGATGAGCAGTTCTTC. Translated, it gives CASSLRWDEQFF.

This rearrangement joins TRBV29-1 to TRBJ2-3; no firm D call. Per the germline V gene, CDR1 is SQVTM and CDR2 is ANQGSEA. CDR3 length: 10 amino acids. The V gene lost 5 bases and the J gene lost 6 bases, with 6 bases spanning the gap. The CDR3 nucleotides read TGCAGCGTTTACGTGGATACGCAGTATTTT. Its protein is CSVYVDTQYF.

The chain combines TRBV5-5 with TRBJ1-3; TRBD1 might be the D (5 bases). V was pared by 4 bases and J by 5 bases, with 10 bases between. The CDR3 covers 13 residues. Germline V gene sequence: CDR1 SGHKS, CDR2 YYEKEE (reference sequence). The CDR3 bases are TGTGCCAGCAGCGCTCCGGGACGAAACACCATATATTTT. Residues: CASSAPGRNTIYF.

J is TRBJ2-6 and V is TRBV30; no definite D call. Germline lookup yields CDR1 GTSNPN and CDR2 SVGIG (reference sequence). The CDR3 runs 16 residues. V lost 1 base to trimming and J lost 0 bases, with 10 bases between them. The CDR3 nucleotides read TGTGCCTGGAGTGGAATAGGCAACTCTGGGGCCAACGTCCTGACTTTC. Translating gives CAWSGIGNSGANVLTF. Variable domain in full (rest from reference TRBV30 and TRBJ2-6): SQTIHQWPATLVQPVGSPLSLECTVEGTSNPNLYWYRQAAGRGLQLLFYSVGIGQISSEVPQNLSASRPQDRQFILSSKKLLLSDSGFYLCAWSGIGNSGANVLTFGAGSRLTVL.

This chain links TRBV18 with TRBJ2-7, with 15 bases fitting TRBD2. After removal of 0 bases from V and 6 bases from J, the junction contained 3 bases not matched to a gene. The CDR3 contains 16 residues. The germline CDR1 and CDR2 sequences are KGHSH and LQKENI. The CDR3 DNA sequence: TGTGCCAGCTCACCACCGGGACTAGCGGGAGGAGCCGAGCAGTACTTC. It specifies CASSPPGLAGGAEQYF.

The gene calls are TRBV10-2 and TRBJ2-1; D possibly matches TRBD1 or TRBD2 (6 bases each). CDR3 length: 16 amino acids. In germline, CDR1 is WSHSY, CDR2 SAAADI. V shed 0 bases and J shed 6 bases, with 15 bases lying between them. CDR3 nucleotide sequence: TGCGCCAGCAGTGAGTCTGGGGGGCTAGCGAGCAATGAGCAGTTCTTC. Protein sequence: CASSESGGLASNEQFF.

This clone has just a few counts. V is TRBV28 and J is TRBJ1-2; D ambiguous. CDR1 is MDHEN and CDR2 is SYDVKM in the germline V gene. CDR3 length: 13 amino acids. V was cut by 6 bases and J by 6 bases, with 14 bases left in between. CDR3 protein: CASRTVGTHGYTF. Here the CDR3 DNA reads TGTGCCAGCAGAACGGTCGGTACTCATGGCTACACCTTC.

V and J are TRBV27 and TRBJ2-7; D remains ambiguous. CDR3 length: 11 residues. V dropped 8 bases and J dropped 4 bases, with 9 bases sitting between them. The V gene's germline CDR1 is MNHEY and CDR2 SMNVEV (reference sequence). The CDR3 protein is CASGPEYEQYF. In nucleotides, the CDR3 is TGTGCCAGCGGTCCCGAGTACGAGCAGTACTTC.

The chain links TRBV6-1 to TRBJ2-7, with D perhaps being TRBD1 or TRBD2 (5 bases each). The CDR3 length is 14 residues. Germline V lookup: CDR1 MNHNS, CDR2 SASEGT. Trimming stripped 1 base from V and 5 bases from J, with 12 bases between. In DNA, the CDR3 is TGTGCCAGCAGTGAAGGAGCAGGGAGCGACGAGCAGTACTTC. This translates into CASSEGAGSDEQYF.

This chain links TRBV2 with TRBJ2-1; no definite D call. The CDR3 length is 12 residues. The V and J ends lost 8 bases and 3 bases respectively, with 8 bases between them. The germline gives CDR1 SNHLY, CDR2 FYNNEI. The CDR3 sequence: CASSSNYNEQFF. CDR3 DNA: TGTGCCAGCTCCTCAAACTACAATGAGCAGTTCTTC.

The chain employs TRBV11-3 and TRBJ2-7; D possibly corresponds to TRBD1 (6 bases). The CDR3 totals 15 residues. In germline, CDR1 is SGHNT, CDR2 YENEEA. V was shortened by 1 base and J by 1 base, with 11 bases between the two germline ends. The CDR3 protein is CASSLVGTNSYEQYF. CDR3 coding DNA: TGTGCCAGCAGCTTAGTGGGGACAAATTCCTACGAGCAGTACTTC.

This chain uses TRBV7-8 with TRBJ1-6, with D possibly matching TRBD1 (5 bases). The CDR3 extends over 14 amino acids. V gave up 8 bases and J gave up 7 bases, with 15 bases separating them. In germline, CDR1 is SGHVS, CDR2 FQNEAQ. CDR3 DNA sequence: TGTGCCAGCCGGACCGGGACGACGAATTCACCCCTCCACTTT. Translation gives CASRTGTTNSPLHF. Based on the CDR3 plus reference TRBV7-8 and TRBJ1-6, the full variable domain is GAGVSQSPRYKVAKRGQDVALRCDPISGHVSLFWYQQALGQGPEFLTYFQNEAQLDKSGLPSDRFFAERPEGSVSTLKIQRTQQEDSAVYLCASRTGTTNSPLHFGNGTRLTVT.

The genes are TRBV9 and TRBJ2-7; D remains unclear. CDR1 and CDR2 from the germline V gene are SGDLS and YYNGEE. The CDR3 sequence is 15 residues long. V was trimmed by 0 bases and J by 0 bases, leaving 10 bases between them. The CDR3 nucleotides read TGTGCCAGCAGCGTAGGGCGCGGAAGCTCCTACGAGCAGTACTTC. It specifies CASSVGRGSSYEQYF. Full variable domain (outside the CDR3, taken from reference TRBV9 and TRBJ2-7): DSGVTQTPKHLITATGQRVTLRCSPRSGDLSVYWYQQSLDQGLQFLIQYYNGEERAKGNILERFSAQQFPDLHSELNLSSLELGDSALYFCASSVGRGSSYEQYFGPGTRLTVT.

As DNA, the CDR3 is TGCAGCGTTGCTGGCCGGGAGTCCTACGAGCAGTACTTC. It yields the protein CSVAGRESYEQYF. The chain has TRBV29-1 and TRBJ2-7, with D maybe TRBD2 (6 bases). Trimming took 4 bases from V and 1 from J, leaving 11 bases between them. There are 13 residues in the CDR3. CDR1 is SQVTM and CDR2 is ANQGSEA in the germline V gene.

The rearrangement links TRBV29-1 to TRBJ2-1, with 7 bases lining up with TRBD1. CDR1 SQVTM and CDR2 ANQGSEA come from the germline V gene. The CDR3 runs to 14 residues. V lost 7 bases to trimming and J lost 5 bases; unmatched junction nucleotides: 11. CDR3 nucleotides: TGCAGCGGATGGACAGGTACCGTTAACAATGAGCAGTTCTTC. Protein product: CSGWTGTVNNEQFF.

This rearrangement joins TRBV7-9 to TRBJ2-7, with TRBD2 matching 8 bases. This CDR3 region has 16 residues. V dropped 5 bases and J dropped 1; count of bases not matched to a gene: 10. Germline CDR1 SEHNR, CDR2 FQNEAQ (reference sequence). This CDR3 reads CASSHAGGIVSYEQYF. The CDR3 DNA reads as TGTGCCAGCAGCCACGCGGGGGGAATAGTGTCCTACGAGCAGTACTTC. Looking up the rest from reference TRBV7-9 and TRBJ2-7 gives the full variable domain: DTGVSQNPRHKITKRGQNVTFRCDPISEHNRLYWYRQTLGQGPEFLTYFQNEAQLEKSRLLSDRFSAERPKGSFSTLEIQRTEQGDSAMYLCASSHAGGIVSYEQYFGPGTRLTVT.

The chain's CDR3 is CASSWRGPDTQYF. CDR3 DNA sequence: TGTGCCAGCAGTTGGAGGGGCCCAGATACGCAGTATTTT. The chain is built from TRBV27 and TRBJ2-3; weak D call: TRBD2 (6 bases). Trimming left V 4 bases short and J 4 bases short, with 9 bases between. The CDR3 is 13 amino acids. In germline, CDR1 is MNHEY, CDR2 SMNVEV (reference sequence).

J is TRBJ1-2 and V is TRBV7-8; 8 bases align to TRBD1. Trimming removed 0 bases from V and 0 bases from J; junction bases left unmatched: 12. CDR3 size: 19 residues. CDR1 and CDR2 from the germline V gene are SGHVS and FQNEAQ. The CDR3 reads CASSLAQTGARFANYGYTF. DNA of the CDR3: TGTGCCAGCAGCTTAGCGCAGACAGGGGCCCGCTTCGCTAACTATGGCTACACCTTC.

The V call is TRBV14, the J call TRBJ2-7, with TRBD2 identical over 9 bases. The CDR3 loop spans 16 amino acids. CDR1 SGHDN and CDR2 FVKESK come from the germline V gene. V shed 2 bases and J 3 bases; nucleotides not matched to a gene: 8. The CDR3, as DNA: TGTGCCAGCAGCCAATTAGGACTAGCGACTGACTACGAGCAGTACTTC. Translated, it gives CASSQLGLATDYEQYF. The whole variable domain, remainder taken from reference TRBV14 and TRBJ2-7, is EAGVTQFPSHSVIEKGQTVTLRCDPISGHDNLYWYRRVMGKEIKFLLHFVKESKQDESGMPNNRFLAERTGGTYSTLKVQPAELEDSGVYFCASSQLGLATDYEQYFGPGTRLTVT.

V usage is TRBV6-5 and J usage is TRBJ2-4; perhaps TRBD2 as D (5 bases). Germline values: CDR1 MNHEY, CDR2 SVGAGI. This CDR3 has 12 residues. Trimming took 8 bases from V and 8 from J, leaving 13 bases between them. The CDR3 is CASLGDGDIQYF. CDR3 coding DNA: TGTGCCAGCTTGGGTGACGGGGACATTCAGTACTTC.

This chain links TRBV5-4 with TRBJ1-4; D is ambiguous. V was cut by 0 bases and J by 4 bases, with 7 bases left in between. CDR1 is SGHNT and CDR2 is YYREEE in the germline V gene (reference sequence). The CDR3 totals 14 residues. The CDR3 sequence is CASSLGGDNEKLFF. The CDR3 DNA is TGTGCCAGCAGCTTGGGGGGAGATAATGAAAAACTGTTTTTT. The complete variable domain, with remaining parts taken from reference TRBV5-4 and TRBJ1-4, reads ETGVTQSPTHLIKTRGQQVTLRCSSQSGHNTVSWYQQALGQGPQFIFQYYREEENGRGNFPPRFSGLQFPNYSSELNVNALELDDSALYLCASSLGGDNEKLFFGSGTQLSVL.

DNA for the CDR3: TGTGCCAGCAGCTTAGGGGTGGCTACCTCCTACGAGCAGTACTTC. Translated, it gives CASSLGVATSYEQYF. V and J are TRBV13 and TRBJ2-7; D unclear. Germline CDR1 is PRHDT and CDR2 is FYEKMQ (reference sequence). The CDR3 is made up of 15 amino acids. V was cut by 0 bases and J by 0 bases, with 9 bases left in between.

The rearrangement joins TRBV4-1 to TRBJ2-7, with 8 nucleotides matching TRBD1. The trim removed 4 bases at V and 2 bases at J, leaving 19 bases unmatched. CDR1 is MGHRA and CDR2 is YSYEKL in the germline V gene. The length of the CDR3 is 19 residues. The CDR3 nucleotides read TGCGCCAGCAGCCCTAGGGGCCTGAACTCGGGACAGGCCGCCTACGAGCAGTACTTC. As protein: CASSPRGLNSGQAAYEQYF.

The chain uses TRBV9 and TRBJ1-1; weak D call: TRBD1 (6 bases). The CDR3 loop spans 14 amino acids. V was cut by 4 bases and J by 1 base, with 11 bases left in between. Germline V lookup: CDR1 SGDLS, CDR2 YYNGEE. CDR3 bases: TGTGCCAGCAGCTATCGGACAGAGAACACTGAAGCTTTCTTT. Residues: CASSYRTENTEAFF. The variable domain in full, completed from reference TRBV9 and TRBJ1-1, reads DSGVTQTPKHLITATGQRVTLRCSPRSGDLSVYWYQQSLDQGLQFLIQYYNGEERAKGNILERFSAQQFPDLHSELNLSSLELGDSALYFCASSYRTENTEAFFGQGTRLTVV.

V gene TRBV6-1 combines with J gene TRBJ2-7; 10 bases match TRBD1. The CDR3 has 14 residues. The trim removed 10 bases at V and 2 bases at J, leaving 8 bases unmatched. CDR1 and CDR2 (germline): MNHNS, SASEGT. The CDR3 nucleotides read TGTGCCATACGCTCCGGGACAGGGGCCTACGAGCAGTACTTC. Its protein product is CAIRSGTGAYEQYF.

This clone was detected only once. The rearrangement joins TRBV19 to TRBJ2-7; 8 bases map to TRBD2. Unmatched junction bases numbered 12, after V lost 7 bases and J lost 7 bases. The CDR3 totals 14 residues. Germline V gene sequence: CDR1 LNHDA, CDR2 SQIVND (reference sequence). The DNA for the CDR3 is TGTGCCAGTAAAACGGGAGGGCCTTCGGGTGAGCAGTACTTC. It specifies CASKTGGPSGEQYF. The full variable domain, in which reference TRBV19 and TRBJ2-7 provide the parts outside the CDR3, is DGGITQSPKYLFRKEGQNVTLSCEQNLNHDAMYWYRQDPGQGLRLIYYSQIVNDFQKGDIAEGYSVSREKKESFPLTVTSAQKNPTAFYLCASKTGGPSGEQYFGPGTRLTVT.

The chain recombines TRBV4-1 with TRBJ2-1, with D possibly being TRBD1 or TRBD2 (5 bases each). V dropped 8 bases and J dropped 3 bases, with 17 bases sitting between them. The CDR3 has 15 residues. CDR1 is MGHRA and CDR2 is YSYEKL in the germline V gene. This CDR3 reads CASAGLAGLYNEQFF. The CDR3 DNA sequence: TGCGCCAGCGCAGGGTTGGCGGGCCTCTACAATGAGCAGTTCTTC.

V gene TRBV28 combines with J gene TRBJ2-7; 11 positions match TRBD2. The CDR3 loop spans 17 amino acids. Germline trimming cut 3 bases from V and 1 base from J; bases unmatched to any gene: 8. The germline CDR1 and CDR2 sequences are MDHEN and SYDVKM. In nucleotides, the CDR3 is TGTGCCAGCAGTTTTCAGGGGGGGACTAGCGGATCCTACGAGCAGTACTTC. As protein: CASSFQGGTSGSYEQYF.

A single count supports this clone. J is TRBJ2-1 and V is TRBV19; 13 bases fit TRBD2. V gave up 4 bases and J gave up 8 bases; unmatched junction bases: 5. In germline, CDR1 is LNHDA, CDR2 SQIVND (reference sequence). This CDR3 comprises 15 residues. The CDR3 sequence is CASSTRTSGRHEQFF. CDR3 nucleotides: TGTGCCAGTAGTACTAGGACTAGCGGGAGACATGAGCAGTTCTTC. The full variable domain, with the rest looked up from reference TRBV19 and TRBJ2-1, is DGGITQSPKYLFRKEGQNVTLSCEQNLNHDAMYWYRQDPGQGLRLIYYSQIVNDFQKGDIAEGYSVSREKKESFPLTVTSAQKNPTAFYLCASSTRTSGRHEQFFGPGTRLTVL.

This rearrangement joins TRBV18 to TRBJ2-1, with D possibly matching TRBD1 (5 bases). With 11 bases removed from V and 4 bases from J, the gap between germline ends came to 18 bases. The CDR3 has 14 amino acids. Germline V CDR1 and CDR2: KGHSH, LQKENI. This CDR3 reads CAASISRGYNEQFF. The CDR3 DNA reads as TGTGCCGCCAGCATATCAAGGGGTTACAATGAGCAGTTCTTC.